One and the same sample provided the 8 T cell receptor beta chains below, sequenced in a study of shared clonotypes between healthy human individuals. Sequenced by immunoSEQ multiplex PCR; TCRdb stores in-frame clones only, minus some. This sample has roughly 660,000 clones; 90% occur once, and the top ten carry 30% to 35%. The sequenced material came from memory CD8+ T cells from PBMCs. Indicated subset: CD45RO+ cells pooled with CCR7-negative TemRA cells. The source of these receptors is a young man in good health. Some clones in this sample may be carry-over from other donors' samples.

This clone was found once. The rearrangement uses TRBV9 and TRBJ2-7; D is unresolved. The length of the CDR3 is 14 residues. Germline V gives CDR1 SGDLS, CDR2 YYNGEE. Trimming shortened V by 0 bases and J by 6 bases, and 13 bases separated the two germline ends. The CDR3 loop reads CASSVAPAYGEQYF. CDR3 coding DNA: TGTGCCAGCAGCGTAGCTCCAGCGTACGGCGAGCAGTACTTC.

The V gene is TRBV11-3, the J gene TRBJ2-1; a weak D match, TRBD2 (6 bases). Germline V gene lookup returns CDR1 SGHNT and CDR2 YENEEA. The CDR3 length is 14 residues. With 5 bases removed from V and 4 bases from J, the gap between germline ends came to 12 bases. The CDR3 region is CASSLGTEYNEQFF. Here the CDR3 DNA reads TGTGCCAGCAGCCTGGGGACTGAGTACAATGAGCAGTTCTTC.

This sequence joins TRBV6-5 and TRBJ2-2; D perhaps matches TRBD2 (7 bases). The V gene's germline CDR1 is MNHEY and CDR2 SVGAGI. V lost 6 bases, J lost 6 bases, and 17 bases lay in between. The CDR3 is 15 amino acids. CDR3 nucleotide sequence: TGTGCCAGCAGCCGAGGCGGGGGCGAGGCCGGGGAGCTGTTTTTT. It translates to CASSRGGGEAGELFF.

The V and J genes are TRBV27 and TRBJ2-7; the D call may be TRBD1 or TRBD2 (5 bases each). Trimming pared 6 bases from V and 6 bases from J, leaving 12 bases between. This CDR3 has 12 amino acids. From germline, CDR1 is MNHEY and CDR2 SMNVEV (reference sequence). The CDR3 sequence is CASSPRDGEQYF. In nucleotides, the CDR3 is TGTGCCAGCAGCCCCCGGGACGGCGAGCAGTACTTC.

The chain couples TRBV2 to TRBJ2-7, with 7 bases fitting TRBD2. CDR3 length: 18 residues. CDR1 and CDR2 (germline): SNHLY, FYNNEI. Trimming removed 7 bases from V and 2 bases from J; junction bases left unmatched: 20. The CDR3 DNA reads TGTGCCAGCAACCCCACCGGGACTACCCCCGGTGGAGCCTACGAGCAGTACTTC. Its translation: CASNPTGTTPGGAYEQYF.

The chain joins TRBV7-9 to TRBJ2-1; either TRBD1 or TRBD2 may supply D (5 bases each). This CDR3 spans 12 amino acids. With 8 bases removed from V and 5 bases from J, the gap between germline ends came to 10 bases. Germline CDR1 SEHNR, CDR2 FQNEAQ (reference sequence). Written as DNA, the CDR3 is TGTGCCAGCGAAGTGGGGGACAATGAGCAGTTCTTC. It is translated as CASEVGDNEQFF.

In this sample, this clone turned up many times. This specimen includes other DNA sequences encoding the same CDR3. The V gene is TRBV7-9, the J gene TRBJ2-7; D unclear. CDR3 size: 13 residues. Germline V gives CDR1 SEHNR, CDR2 FQNEAQ (reference sequence). Deletions cut 3 bases from V and 1 base from J, with 7 bases between. CDR3 nucleotides: TGTGCCAGCAGCTTTCCAGGATCCTACGAGCAGTACTTC. Amino acid sequence: CASSFPGSYEQYF.

The DNA of the CDR3 is TGTGCCAGCAGGGACAGGACCTACGAGCAGTACTTC. Amino acid sequence: CASRDRTYEQYF. V and J are TRBV28 and TRBJ2-7; 7 positions match TRBD1. CDR1 and CDR2 (germline): MDHEN, SYDVKM. The CDR3 spans 12 residues. With V trimmed by 6 bases and J by 2 bases, 1 base remained unmatched.